This T cell receptor beta chain was sequenced in a study of blood T cell repertoires in COVID-19. With 0 bases removed from V and 0 bases from J, the gap between germline ends came to 13 bases. Germline assignment: CDR1 KGHDR and CDR2 SFDVKD. This CDR3 spans 18 amino acids. Clones were sequenced by immunoSEQ multiplex PCR, and TCRdb holds only the in-frame ones, with some missing. Of 45,000 or so clones listed, approximately 90% are singletons. V and J are TRBV24-1 and TRBJ2-2; no firm D call. Sequencing was carried out using peripheral blood. The TCR sequence derives from an elderly woman with active COVID-19. The DNA for the CDR3 is TGTGCCACCAGTGATTTGCTCGTTATTCTCGCGAACACCGGGGAGCTGTTTTTT. This encodes CATSDLLVILANTGELFF.